These 30 T cell receptor beta chains were sequenced from one sample in a study of T cells in Graves' hyperthyroidism and ophthalmopathy. RNA transcripts provided the source from which TCR beta CDR3 regions were amplified. First-round RT-PCR of the TCR CDR3 relied on the HTBI primer set. TCRdb reprocessed the multiplex PCR reads via MiXCR and lists one record per CDR3 protein. The profile shows hundreds of thousands of distinct CDR3 sequences, roughly 15% of them singletons. The sample was blood. These receptors all stem from a woman aged 18 to 35 with Graves' hyperthyroidism.

This clonotype occurred a few times. The V gene is TRBV7-9, the J gene TRBJ2-7, with a possible D match to TRBD1 (5 bases). The CDR3 extends over 16 amino acids. The germline V and J ends were trimmed by 7 bases and 2 bases, with 21 bases remaining between them. Germline V gene sequence: CDR1 SEHNR, CDR2 FQNEAQ (reference sequence). CDR3 protein: CASIPPPKGPTYEQYF. CDR3 bases: TGTGCCAGCATTCCGCCCCCGAAGGGGCCCACCTACGAGCAGTACTTC.

This clonotype was observed a handful of times. V and J are TRBV10-3 and TRBJ2-7; 8 bases line up with TRBD1. The CDR3 sequence is 13 residues long. CDR1 is ENHRY, CDR2 SYGVKD, per germline. Germline trimming cut 5 bases from V and 5 bases from J; bases unmatched to any gene: 5. CDR3 protein: CAISFNRGNEQYF. The CDR3 nucleotides are TGTGCCATCAGTTTTAACAGGGGGAACGAGCAGTACTTC.

The rearrangement links TRBV5-1 to TRBJ1-4; the D is unclear. Per the germline V gene, CDR1 is SGHRS and CDR2 is YFSETQ. V was trimmed by 4 bases and J by 8 bases, leaving 15 bases between them. The CDR3 spans 14 residues. The chain's CDR3 is CASSRGPGGEKLFF. In nucleotides, the CDR3 is TGCGCCAGCAGCCGAGGGCCGGGCGGGGAAAAACTGTTTTTT.

This clonotype was seen ten or more times. The genes are TRBV12-3 or TRBV12-4 and TRBJ2-1; D gene unclear. The CDR3 totals 15 residues. Trimming left V 1 base short and J 2 bases short, with 9 bases between. Here the CDR3 reads CASSLEGRPYNEQFF. The DNA of the CDR3 is TGTGCCAGCAGTTTAGAGGGCAGACCCTACAATGAGCAGTTCTTC.

The chain uses TRBV4-1 and TRBJ2-3; perhaps TRBD1 as D (5 bases). This CDR3 contains 13 residues. CDR1 is MGHRA, CDR2 YSYEKL, per germline. Trimming cost V 3 bases and J 11 bases, with 15 bases left between them. Here the CDR3 DNA reads TGCGCCAGCAGCCAGCTAAAGTGGGGCGTGCAGTATTTT. Translation gives CASSQLKWGVQYF.

This clonotype was detected many times. This chain links TRBV18 with TRBJ2-1; 9 nucleotides match TRBD1. The CDR3 extends over 15 amino acids. The germline CDR1 and CDR2 sequences are KGHSH and LQKENI. The V segment lost 8 bases and the J segment 4 bases; nucleotides outside the gene matches: 9. CDR3 loop: CASTLGTGSYNEQFF. The CDR3 DNA reads as TGTGCCAGCACTTTGGGGACAGGGTCATACAATGAGCAGTTCTTC.

This clonotype showed up many times. This chain joins TRBV27 and TRBJ2-7, with TRBD1 matching over 12 bases. Germline V gene data show CDR1 as MNHEY and CDR2 as SMNVEV (reference sequence). Unmatched junction bases numbered 4, after V lost 6 bases and J lost 4 bases. The CDR3 is 14 residues long. CDR3 DNA: TGTGCCAGCAGCTCGGGACAGGGGGCTTACGAGCAGTACTTC. Residues: CASSSGQGAYEQYF.

V and J are TRBV4-1 and TRBJ1-1, with D unresolved. Germline V gene lookup returns CDR1 MGHRA and CDR2 YSYEKL. The CDR3 is made up of 12 amino acids. V dropped 4 bases and J dropped 7 bases, with 10 bases sitting between them. The CDR3, as DNA: TGCGCCAGCAGCCGCGGGCCCGATGAAGCTTTCTTT. This gives the protein CASSRGPDEAFF.

This clonotype was detected ten times or more. J is TRBJ2-5 and V is TRBV7-9, with D perhaps matching TRBD1 (5 bases). Trimming took off 6 bases at V and 5 bases at J, with 13 bases between the two ends. Per the germline V gene, CDR1 is SEHNR and CDR2 is FQNEAQ (reference sequence). This CDR3 is 13 amino acids long. The CDR3 DNA sequence: TGTGCCAGCAGATCTCAGGGTACGGAGACCCAGTACTTC. Amino acid sequence: CASRSQGTETQYF.

The CDR3 DNA reads TGCAGTGCCCCGGGAGGGAAGGTTGGAAACACCATATATTTT. Encoded protein: CSAPGGKVGNTIYF. V gene TRBV20-1 combines with J gene TRBJ1-3; no clear D gene. V was clipped by 6 bases and J by 3 bases, with 15 bases between them. Looked up from germline, CDR1 is DFQATT and CDR2 is SNEGSKA (reference sequence). CDR3 length: 14 residues.

In this sample, this clonotype turned up many times. The chain combines TRBV11-3 with TRBJ2-1, with 12 bases identical to TRBD2. The germline CDR1 and CDR2 sequences are SGHNT and YENEEA. After removal of 6 bases from V and 3 bases from J, the junction contained 3 bases not matched to a gene. This CDR3 is built from 15 residues. The CDR3 sequence is CASSLTSGSYNEQFF. In nucleotides, the CDR3 is TGTGCCAGCAGTTTGACTAGCGGGAGCTACAATGAGCAGTTCTTC.

The chain recombines TRBV12-3 or TRBV12-4 with TRBJ2-1; 8 bases are shared with TRBD2. The CDR3 runs 13 residues. V trimming: 1 base; J trimming: 9 bases; junction bases outside the gene matches: 2. This CDR3 is CASSLEAGGEQFF. The CDR3 nucleotides are TGTGCCAGCAGTTTAGAGGCGGGGGGTGAGCAGTTCTTC.

This clonotype was seen many times. The chain joins TRBV12-3 or TRBV12-4 to TRBJ2-5; TRBD1 matches 8 bases. V was clipped by 0 bases and J by 5 bases; unmatched bases: 8. The CDR3 spans 16 residues. CDR3 protein: CASSLAPGQGTETQYF. CDR3 bases: TGTGCCAGCAGTTTAGCCCCCGGACAGGGTACTGAGACCCAGTACTTC.

The table lists this clonotype with a few counts. The chain joins TRBV3-1 to TRBJ1-4; no definite D call. The CDR3 has 16 residues. Germline CDR1 LGHDT, CDR2 YNNKEL (reference sequence). Trimming cost V 3 bases and J 0 bases, with 11 bases left between them. This chain's CDR3 is CASSQNTGTTNEKLFF. In nucleotides, the CDR3 is TGTGCCAGCAGCCAGAATACGGGGACAACTAATGAAAAACTGTTTTTT.

The V gene is TRBV7-9, the J gene TRBJ2-3; 9 nucleotides match TRBD2. Losses at the gene ends were 3 bases for V and 4 bases for J; bases not matched to a gene: 5. Germline assignment: CDR1 SEHNR and CDR2 FQNEAQ (reference sequence). The CDR3 spans 15 residues. CDR3: CASSFASGTADTQYF. CDR3 bases: TGTGCCAGCAGCTTCGCTAGCGGGACTGCAGATACGCAGTATTTT.

In regard to this clonotype: It may be a read error: a sequence one base away is much more abundant. V gene TRBV27 combines with J gene TRBJ1-5; D ambiguous. The CDR3 is 13 amino acids. Germline V CDR1 and CDR2: MNHEY, SMNVEV (reference sequence). DNA of the CDR3: TGTGCCAGCGGTTTATCTTCGGGATCTTCCCAGCATTTT. Protein: CASGLSSGSSQHF.

In the case of this clonotype: Being one base from a much bigger clone, this may be a read error. The V and J genes are TRBV6-5 and TRBJ2-5, with D possibly matching TRBD2 (7 bases). The CDR3 is made up of 17 amino acids. The germline CDR1 and CDR2 sequences are MNHEY and SVGAGI. In nucleotides, the CDR3 is TGTGCCAGCAGTCACTCACTAACGAGAGGGGGGGAAGAGACCCAGTACTTC. Its translation: CASSHSLTRGGEETQYF.

This clonotype was seen many times. V gene TRBV7-6 combines with J gene TRBJ2-1, with a tentative D call TRBD1 (6 bases). Germline V gene sequence: CDR1 SGHVS, CDR2 FNYEAQ. V shed 6 bases and J shed 5 bases, with 20 bases lying between them. The CDR3 is made up of 16 amino acids. Here the CDR3 DNA reads TGTGCCAGCAGGCCCGGTAGGGGACATGGGAACAATGAGCAGTTCTTC. It is translated as CASRPGRGHGNNEQFF. The whole variable domain, remainder taken from reference TRBV7-6 and TRBJ2-1, is GAGVSQSPRYKVTKRGQDVALRCDPISGHVSLYWYRQALGQGPEFLTYFNYEAQQDKSGLPNDRFSAERPEGSISTLTIQRTEQRDSAMYRCASRPGRGHGNNEQFFGPGTRLTVL.

This clonotype was counted many times. This chain connects TRBV11-2 to TRBJ2-3; TRBD2 matches at 8 bases. V trimming: 5 bases; J trimming: 3 bases; junction bases outside the gene matches: 7. This CDR3 has 15 residues. Germline V CDR1 and CDR2: SGHAT, FQNNGV. The CDR3 sequence is CASSRSGSYTDTQYF. CDR3 sequence (DNA): TGTGCCAGCAGCCGCAGCGGGAGTTATACAGATACGCAGTATTTT.

With respect to this clonotype: A read error is possible here, since a much larger clone lies one base away. The chain is built from TRBV2 and TRBJ1-1; TRBD1 matches at 9 bases. Trimming cost V 5 bases and J 4 bases; bases outside gene matches: 8. Per the germline V gene, CDR1 is SNHLY and CDR2 is FYNNEI. The CDR3 runs to 15 residues. The CDR3 sequence: CASSRTGDIFTEAFF. The CDR3 DNA reads TGTGCCAGCAGTCGGACAGGGGACATCTTCACTGAAGCTTTCTTT.

Many counts were recorded for this clonotype. The V gene is TRBV5-8, the J gene TRBJ1-5, with D tentatively TRBD1 (6 bases). CDR3 length: 15 residues. Trimming removed 0 bases from V and 4 bases from J, with 11 bases in between. Germline V CDR1 and CDR2: SGHTS, YDEGEE. The CDR3 bases are TGTGCCAGCAGCTTGGGACAGGAGAAAAATCAGCCCCAGCATTTT. Amino acids: CASSLGQEKNQPQHF. Based on the CDR3 plus reference TRBV5-8 and TRBJ1-5, the full variable domain is EAGVTQSPTHLIKTRGQQATLRCSPISGHTSVYWYQQALGLGLQFLLWYDEGEERNRGNFPPRFSGRQFPNYSSELNVNALELEDSALYLCASSLGQEKNQPQHFGDGTRLSIL.

The V call is TRBV18, the J call TRBJ2-5; D call uncertain. V shed 3 bases and J shed 0 bases, with 8 bases lying between them. Germline V CDR1 and CDR2: KGHSH, LQKENI. The CDR3 covers 14 residues. CDR3 coding DNA: TGTGCCAGCTCACCCCGAGGTCACCAAGAGACCCAGTACTTC. Translation: CASSPRGHQETQYF.

Worth noting for this clonotype: This could be a read error, since a much larger clone is one nucleotide away. This chain uses TRBV6-1 with TRBJ2-1; 9 bases fit TRBD1. CDR1 is MNHNS, CDR2 SASEGT, per germline. V was pared by 6 bases and J by 2 bases, with 5 bases of the junction left unmatched. The CDR3 runs 15 residues. DNA of the CDR3: TGTGCCAGCAGCACCGACAGGGGGGCCTACAATGAGCAGTTCTTC. This translates into CASSTDRGAYNEQFF.

This clonotype showed up many times. V usage is TRBV11-2 and J usage is TRBJ2-7; a possible D gene is TRBD2 (5 bases). V lost 1 base and J lost 3, with 13 bases in between. The CDR3 length is 15 residues. Per germline, CDR1 SGHAT and CDR2 FQNNGV. The CDR3 protein is CASSLVGGLYYEQYF. DNA of the CDR3: TGTGCCAGCAGCTTAGTAGGCGGGCTTTACTACGAGCAGTACTTC. Variable domain in full (rest from reference TRBV11-2 and TRBJ2-7): EAGVAQSPRYKIIEKRQSVAFWCNPISGHATLYWYQQILGQGPKLLIQFQNNGVVDDSQLPKDRFSAERLKGVDSTLKIQPAKLEDSAVYLCASSLVGGLYYEQYFGPGTRLTVT.

This clonotype was seen at least ten times. The genes are TRBV20-1 and TRBJ2-1; a weak D match, TRBD1 (7 bases). Germline V CDR1 and CDR2: DFQATT, SNEGSKA (reference sequence). The CDR3 has 15 amino acids. Trimming took off 6 bases at V and 4 bases at J, with 19 bases between the two ends. The CDR3 DNA sequence: TGCAGTGCCCCGCGACAGGGCGGGGTGTACAATGAGCAGTTCTTC. It yields the protein CSAPRQGGVYNEQFF.

This clonotype was seen repeatedly, ten times or more. This sequence joins TRBV30 and TRBJ2-7, with D possibly TRBD1 on 6 matching bases. The V gene lost 2 bases and the J gene lost 2 bases, with 13 bases spanning the gap. The CDR3 covers 14 residues. CDR1 GTSNPN and CDR2 SVGIG come from the germline V gene (reference sequence). CDR3 region: CAWSRGSTTYEQYF. The CDR3 bases are TGTGCCTGGAGTAGGGGGAGTACGACCTACGAGCAGTACTTC.

This clonotype showed up many times. DNA for the CDR3: TGTGCCACCAGCAGAGATTGGGGTGGGGAGCAGTACTTC. It translates to CATSRDWGGEQYF. This chain connects TRBV15 to TRBJ2-7; D is unclear. This CDR3 has 13 residues. Trimming pared 0 bases from V and 7 bases from J, leaving 10 bases between. CDR1 and CDR2 (germline): LNHNV, YYDKDF (reference sequence).

This clonotype was counted only a few times. A read error may explain this, as a much larger clone is one base away. This rearrangement joins TRBV18 to TRBJ2-1; D is uncertain. This CDR3 is built from 15 residues. Trimming cost V 3 bases and J 8 bases, with 17 bases left between them. CDR1 and CDR2 (germline): KGHSH, LQKENI. The CDR3 region is CASSPDGSSVDEQFF. DNA for the CDR3: TGTGCCAGCTCACCGGACGGGTCCAGCGTGGATGAGCAGTTCTTC. Variable domain in full (rest from reference TRBV18 and TRBJ2-1): NAGVMQNPRHLVRRRGQEARLRCSPMKGHSHVYWYRQLPEEGLKFMVYLQKENIIDESGMPKERFSAEFPKEGPSILRIQQVVRGDSAAYFCASSPDGSSVDEQFFGPGTRLTVL.

The chain combines TRBV20-1 with TRBJ2-6; 10 positions match TRBD2. Trimming cost V 0 bases and J 2 bases; bases outside gene matches: 4. Germline V CDR1 and CDR2: DFQATT, SNEGSKA (reference sequence). CDR3 length: 17 amino acids. The CDR3: CSARDGLAGAGANVLTF. CDR3 DNA sequence: TGCAGTGCTAGAGATGGGCTAGCGGGAGCTGGGGCCAACGTCCTGACTTTC.

Remarks on this clonotype: Germline is not matched at one junction end, which may reflect a read error. This chain uses TRBV7-7 with TRBJ2-6; no firm D call. This CDR3 contains 18 residues. Germline CDR1 and CDR2: SSHAT and FNYEAQ (reference sequence). The CDR3 reads CASSPWLAGDSGANVLTF. Written as DNA, the CDR3 is TGTGCTAGCAGCCCATGGCTTGCCGGAGACTCTGGGGCCAACGTCCTGACTTTC.